A selection of T cell receptor beta chains follows, all from one sample in a study of early T cells in non-severe SARS-CoV-2 infection. TCRdb analysed the 5' RACE reads with MiXCR anew, one entry per CDR3 protein. The profile shows about 83,000 distinct CDR3 sequences, roughly 15% of them singletons. The specimen was whole blood. These receptors originate from an adult who was a healthcare worker with PCR-confirmed SARS-CoV-2 infection or an uninfected control (not recorded which). Both conserved end residues are part of each CDR3. The D gene is left open where the match is weak. Where a row states a size, it is once, few, many or the class of an expanded clone; other rows omit it.

TRBV14	TRBJ2-5	.	TRBD2	CASSQRPGLVPETQYF	TGTGCCAGCAGCCAACGACCGGGACTAGTTCCAGAGACCCAGTACTTC
TRBV4-1	TRBJ2-3	few	.	CASSHPGEATTQYF	TGCGCCAGCAGCCATCCCGGGGAAGCCACTACGCAGTATTTT
TRBV11-2	TRBJ2-7	.	.	CASSLDGGGAVSYEQYF	TGTGCCAGCAGCTTAGATGGAGGGGGCGCCGTCTCCTACGAGCAGTACTTC
TRBV30	TRBJ2-7	many	.	CAWREPGGPLEQYF	TGTGCCTGGAGGGAACCCGGGGGGCCACTCGAGCAGTACTTC
TRBV6-6	TRBJ2-7	few	TRBD1	CASSSGQGVSHEQYF	TGTGCCAGCAGCTCGGGACAGGGCGTTTCCCACGAGCAGTACTTC
TRBV20-1	TRBJ2-7	.	TRBD2	CSASFSGVGEQYF	TGCAGTGCTAGTTTTAGCGGGGTGGGCGAGCAGTACTTC
TRBV19	TRBJ1-5	few	.	CASSIDLAGNQPQHF	TGTGCCAGTAGTATCGATTTGGCAGGCAATCAGCCCCAGCATTTT
TRBV5-1	TRBJ1-2	once	.	CASSKEGDGYTF	TGCGCCAGCAGCAAGGAAGGGGATGGCTACACCTTC
TRBV20-1	TRBJ2-3	few	TRBD1	CSARVQGAPDTQYF	TGCAGTGCTAGAGTGCAGGGGGCTCCGGATACGCAGTATTTT
TRBV18	TRBJ2-2	few	.	CASSPKGAGELFF	TGTGCCAGCTCACCAAAGGGCGCCGGGGAGCTGTTTTTT
TRBV20-1	TRBJ2-7	few	.	CSARANYEQYF	TGCAGTGCTAGAGCCAACTACGAGCAGTACTTC
TRBV29-1	TRBJ2-3	few	.	CSVSAGNTQYF	TGCAGCGTTAGCGCAGGAAATACGCAGTATTTT
TRBV11-2	TRBJ1-2	.	TRBD1	CASSLALDRGSGYTF	TGTGCCAGCAGCTTAGCCCTCGACAGGGGCAGTGGCTACACCTTC
TRBV4-1	TRBJ1-1	.	.	CASRSDKGAFF	TGCGCCAGCAGGTCCGACAAGGGAGCTTTCTTT
TRBV2	TRBJ1-1	many	.	CASSGGGREAFF	TGTGCCTCCTCGGGGGGTGGCCGTGAAGCTTTCTTT
TRBV6-4	TRBJ2-3	many	.	CASSRDGDTDTQYF	TGTGCCAGCAGTAGGGACGGTGACACAGATACGCAGTATTTT
TRBV3-1	TRBJ2-1	many	TRBD2	CASSQAIAGGGEQFF	TGTGCCAGCAGCCAAGCAATAGCGGGGGGAGGCGAGCAGTTCTTC
TRBV6-1	TRBJ2-3	few	TRBD2	CASSEFLGLAGDTQYF	TGTGCCAGCAGTGAATTTTTAGGGCTAGCGGGGGATACGCAGTATTTT
TRBV6-5	TRBJ1-2	.	TRBD1	CASRPLGHRGHYTF	TGTGCCAGCCGGCCTTTGGGTCACAGGGGGCACTACACCTTC
TRBV29-1	TRBJ1-2	few	.	CSVEVVTGGYTF	TGCAGCGTTGAGGTGGTGACTGGTGGCTACACCTTC
TRBV7-9	TRBJ2-3	once	.	CASSLLPGGVDTQYF	TGTGCCAGCAGCCTGCTCCCAGGGGGGGTTGATACGCAGTATTTT
TRBV27	TRBJ2-2	.	.	CASSPDRTGELFF	TGTGCCAGCAGTCCCGACAGAACCGGGGAGCTGTTTTTT
TRBV5-4	TRBJ2-1	many	.	CASSLDGRTTVQFF	TGTGCCAGCAGCTTGGATGGCCGGACTACAGTGCAGTTCTTC
TRBV2	TRBJ1-1	few	TRBD1	CASRPQGVIAFF	TGTGCCAGCAGGCCCCAGGGGGTCATAGCTTTCTTT
TRBV6-6	TRBJ1-5	many	TRBD1	CASSSLVGMTGEFGNQPQHF	TGTGCCAGCAGTTCCCTCGTTGGGATGACAGGGGAATTTGGCAATCAGCCCCAGCATTTT
TRBV4-2	TRBJ2-7	many	TRBD2	CASSQEAGEAYEQYF	TGTGCCAGCAGCCAAGAAGCGGGGGAGGCCTACGAGCAGTACTTC
TRBV7-2	TRBJ2-5	.	.	CASSLGGGPQETQYF	TGTGCCAGCAGCTTAGGAGGGGGACCTCAAGAGACCCAGTACTTC
TRBV7-9	TRBJ1-5	few	.	CASSLMSQPQHF	TGTGCCAGCAGCCTAATGAGCCAGCCCCAGCATTTT
TRBV7-3	TRBJ1-1	many	.	CASSLRGRLDTEAFF	TGTGCCAGCAGCTTAAGGGGGCGCTTGGACACTGAAGCTTTCTTT